The 13 T cell receptor beta chains in this list originate from one sample, sequenced in a study of blood T cell repertoires in COVID-19. Here immunoSEQ multiplex PCR was the method, and the copy in TCRdb shows in-frame clones only, minus some. Among over 400,000 clones listed, around 86% were seen once. Specimen: peripheral blood. The receptors derive from a woman aged 25 to 39 with active or convalescent COVID-19.

V is TRBV5-8 and J is TRBJ2-2, with TRBD1 as a possible D gene (6 bases). The germline V gene encodes CDR1 SGHTS and CDR2 YDEGEE. V gave up 0 bases and J gave up 2 bases, with 8 bases separating them. The CDR3 consists of 15 residues. In DNA form, the CDR3 reads TGTGCCAGCAGCTTGGGGACAGTAAACACCGGGGAGCTGTTTTTT. Translated: CASSLGTVNTGELFF.

The chain carries TRBV7-8 and TRBJ1-1; D remains unclear. The ends were cut back, 1 base at V and 4 bases at J, with 13 bases in the middle. Germline loops: CDR1 SGHVS, CDR2 FQNEAQ. The CDR3 runs 15 residues. The CDR3 loop is CASSLGAGLVTEAFF. The CDR3 DNA follows: TGTGCCAGCAGCTTAGGAGCAGGTCTCGTCACTGAAGCTTTCTTT.

This chain links TRBV29-1 with TRBJ1-2; 9 bases are a match to TRBD1. After removal of 0 bases from V and 7 bases from J, the junction contained 3 bases not matched to a gene. Germline CDR1 reads SQVTM; CDR2 reads ANQGSEA. The CDR3 has 13 residues. CDR3 nucleotides: TGCAGCGTTGAAGAATGGACAGGGGTTGGCTACACCTTC. The encoded protein is CSVEEWTGVGYTF.

V is TRBV5-1 and J is TRBJ2-1; possibly TRBD2 for D (6 bases). Deletions cut 1 base from V and 1 base from J, with 9 bases between. Germline V gives CDR1 SGHRS, CDR2 YFSETQ. The CDR3 is 15 amino acids. CDR3 DNA sequence: TGCGCCAGCAGCTTGTTTAGCGGATCCTACAATGAGCAGTTCTTC. The encoded protein is CASSLFSGSYNEQFF.

The chain employs TRBV3-1 (or the pseudogene TRBV3-2) and TRBJ2-3; 9 bases agree with TRBD2. V gave up 2 bases and J gave up 0 bases; unmatched junction bases: 6. This CDR3 has 17 residues. Germline lookup yields CDR1 LGHDT and CDR2 YNNKEL (reference sequence). In DNA form, the CDR3 reads TGTGCCAGCAGCCAAACCGCTAGCGGGACGAGCACAGATACGCAGTATTTT. Its protein is CASSQTASGTSTDTQYF.

The V gene is TRBV2, the J gene TRBJ1-1; 8 nucleotides agree with TRBD1. Unmatched junction bases numbered 7, after V lost 10 bases and J lost 9 bases. Germline CDR1 SNHLY, CDR2 FYNNEI. This CDR3 has 11 residues. DNA of the CDR3: TGTGCCACTCAAGACAGGGGTAAAGCTTTCTTT. It yields the protein CATQDRGKAFF. Combining the CDR3 with reference TRBV2 and TRBJ1-1 gives the whole variable domain EPEVTQTPSHQVTQMGQEVILRCVPISNHLYFYWYRQILGQKVEFLVSFYNNEISEKSEIFDDQFSVERPDGSNFTLKIRSTKLEDSAMYFCATQDRGKAFFGQGTRLTVV.

The chain has TRBV3-1 (or the pseudogene TRBV3-2) and TRBJ1-4; 7 positions match TRBD1. Looked up from germline, CDR1 is LGHDT and CDR2 is YNNKEL (reference sequence). This CDR3 has 15 amino acids. V trimming: 4 bases; J trimming: 4 bases; junction bases outside the gene matches: 6. CDR3 nucleotides: TGTGCCAGCAGCCCTCGGACAGGCGTTAATGAAAAACTGTTTTTT. It encodes CASSPRTGVNEKLFF.

This chain links TRBV29-1 with TRBJ2-3, with D possibly TRBD1 on 6 matching bases. This CDR3 comprises 14 residues. Per germline, CDR1 SQVTM and CDR2 ANQGSEA. V lost 7 bases and J lost 2, with 16 bases in between. CDR3: CSGANQGYTDTQYF. CDR3 DNA sequence: TGCAGCGGCGCGAACCAGGGGTACACAGATACGCAGTATTTT.

The V gene is TRBV19, the J gene TRBJ1-5; 7 bases line up with TRBD1. Germline V CDR1 and CDR2: LNHDA, SQIVND (reference sequence). The CDR3 sequence is 17 residues long. V lost 3 bases, J lost 0 bases, and 8 bases stayed unmatched. The CDR3 coding sequence is TGTGCCAGTAGTATCTCTGGGACAGATTATAGCAATCAGCCCCAGCATTTT. This sequence encodes CASSISGTDYSNQPQHF.

The chain joins TRBV18 to TRBJ1-2; 11 nucleotides match TRBD1. Germline CDR1 is KGHSH and CDR2 is LQKENI. The CDR3 has 14 amino acids. V lost 4 bases, J lost 6 bases, and 4 bases stayed unmatched. The CDR3 spells CASSQDRGQDGYTF. The CDR3 nucleotides read TGTGCCAGCTCACAGGACAGGGGGCAAGATGGCTACACCTTC.

This sequence joins TRBV19 and TRBJ1-1, with a tentative D call TRBD1 (6 bases). The CDR3 runs to 15 residues. Germline CDR1 LNHDA, CDR2 SQIVND (reference sequence). V lost 5 bases, J lost 0 bases, and 13 bases lay in between. CDR3 DNA sequence: TGTGCCAGTAGTCCCCGGACAGCCATGAACACTGAAGCTTTCTTT. Translated: CASSPRTAMNTEAFF.

The chain uses TRBV2 and TRBJ2-3; 9 positions agree with TRBD1. From germline, CDR1 is SNHLY and CDR2 FYNNEI. With 6 bases clipped from V and 2 bases from J, the junction kept 6 bases outside the gene matches. The CDR3 covers 15 residues. The CDR3 coding sequence is TGTGCCAGCAGGGGGGGACAGGGTCTCACAGATACGCAGTATTTT. Amino acids: CASRGGQGLTDTQYF.

The chain combines TRBV14 with TRBJ2-1; the match to TRBD2 covers 15 bases. The trim removed 3 bases at V and 4 bases at J, leaving 13 bases unmatched. This CDR3 contains 20 residues. Germline CDR1 and CDR2: SGHDN and FVKESK. DNA for the CDR3: TGTGCCAGCAGCCATCGGACTAGCGGGAGGGTTCTTGAATCTTACAATGAGCAGTTCTTC. It specifies CASSHRTSGRVLESYNEQFF.